What follows describes a single T cell receptor beta chain. Its antigen is undetermined. The data were produced by immunoSEQ multiplex PCR, yet TCRdb's version contains in-frame clones alone and is incomplete. The sample has tens of thousands of clones, over 85% seen once. CDR1 is SQVTM and CDR2 is ANQGSEA in the germline V gene. V shed 7 bases and J 0 bases; nucleotides not matched to a gene: 6. The CDR3 sequence is 14 residues long. This entry comes from a study of human versus mouse CDR3 diversity and MHC coevolution. Study-wide findings and caveats: The lowest clonal inequality scores came from most of the three human donors.

J is TRBJ1-1 and V is TRBV29-1; 9 bases line up with TRBD1. This TCR was recovered from a person aged 30-69 years in good health. The sample was naive CD4+ T cells from blood. Sample subset: CD45RO-negative CD62L-positive naive CD4 T cells. CDR3 DNA sequence: TGCAGCGCTGTGACAGGGGGGGTGAACACTGAAGCTTTCTTT. Residues: CSAVTGGVNTEAFF.